This T cell receptor (beta chain) comes out of a study of T cells expressing NK-cell markers. TCRdb reprocessed the 5' RACE reads, keeping one entry per CDR3 protein, no DNA. The sample yields 500,000 to 700,000 distinct CDR3 sequences, of which the top ten take up approximately 3.6%. The CDR3 extends over 14 amino acids. Per germline, CDR1 DFQATT and CDR2 SNEGSKA (reference sequence). The chain employs TRBV20-1 and TRBJ1-2. The clonotype was recovered from a young man in good health. The sample was blood T cells: a sorted CD56 or NKG2C T cell subset, CD4+ or CD8+ T cells, or bulk PBMC T cells (not recorded which). This CDR3 reads CSFYGSAEGYGYTF.